Below, 4 T cell receptor beta chains from the same sample are listed, as sequenced in a study of T cells in Graves' hyperthyroidism and ophthalmopathy. Amplified TCR beta CDR3 regions derived from RNA transcripts. The HTBI primer set was used in a first-round RT-PCR of the TCR CDR3. TCRdb reprocessed the multiplex PCR reads via MiXCR and lists one record per CDR3 protein. The data hold about 400,000 distinct CDR3 sequences, with under 15% observed a single time. Sequencing input: blood. The receptors stem from a man between 18 and 29 years old with Graves' ophthalmopathy.

In this sample, this clonotype turned up many times. This chain links TRBV12-3 or TRBV12-4 with TRBJ2-1, with TRBD2 identical over 7 bases. V lost 5 bases and J lost 9; bases outside the gene matches: 7. The CDR3 consists of 13 residues. The CDR3 DNA reads as TGTGCCAGCAGTCCGCCGGAGCGGGGTGAGCAGTTCTTC. As protein: CASSPPERGEQFF.

This chain connects TRBV12-3 or TRBV12-4 to TRBJ2-3; a weak D match, TRBD1 (5 bases). The CDR3 contains 13 residues. Trimming cost V 7 bases and J 2 bases, with 10 bases left between them. In nucleotides, the CDR3 is TGTGCCAGCAACCGACAGATCACAGATACGCAGTATTTT. The encoded protein is CASNRQITDTQYF.

This clonotype appeared many times. V gene TRBV19 combines with J gene TRBJ2-1; possibly TRBD2 for D (6 bases). CDR1 is LNHDA, CDR2 SQIVND, per germline (reference sequence). V lost 3 bases to trimming and J lost 0 bases, with 12 bases between them. CDR3 length: 16 amino acids. CDR3 bases: TGTGCCAGTAGTATCGTCGGCGGGACCTCCTACAATGAGCAGTTCTTC. Protein sequence: CASSIVGGTSYNEQFF.

This clonotype has a handful of counts. The V call is TRBV6-1, the J call TRBJ1-4; possibly TRBD1 for D (6 bases). Germline CDR1 and CDR2: MNHNS and SASEGT. The CDR3 extends over 13 amino acids. The V and J ends lost 6 bases and 7 bases respectively, with 12 bases between them. CDR3 bases: TGTGCCAGCAGGCGGGGGCGCGGTGAAAAACTGTTTTTT. Translating it yields CASRRGRGEKLFF.